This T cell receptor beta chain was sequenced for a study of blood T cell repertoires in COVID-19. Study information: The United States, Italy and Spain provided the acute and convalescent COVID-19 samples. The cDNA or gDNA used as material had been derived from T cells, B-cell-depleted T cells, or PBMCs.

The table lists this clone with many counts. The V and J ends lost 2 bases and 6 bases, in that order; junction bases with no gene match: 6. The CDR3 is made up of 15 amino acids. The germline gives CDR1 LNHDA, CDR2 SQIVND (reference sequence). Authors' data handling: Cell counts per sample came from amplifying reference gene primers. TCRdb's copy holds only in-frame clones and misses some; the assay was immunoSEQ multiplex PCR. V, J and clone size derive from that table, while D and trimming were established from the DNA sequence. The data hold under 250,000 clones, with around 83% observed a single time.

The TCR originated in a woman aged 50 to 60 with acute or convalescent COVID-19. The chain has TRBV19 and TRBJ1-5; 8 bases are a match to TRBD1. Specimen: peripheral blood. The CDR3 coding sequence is TGTGCCAGTAGTATAATGGCAGGGGGCACTCAGCCCCAGCATTTT. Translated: CASSIMAGGTQPQHF.